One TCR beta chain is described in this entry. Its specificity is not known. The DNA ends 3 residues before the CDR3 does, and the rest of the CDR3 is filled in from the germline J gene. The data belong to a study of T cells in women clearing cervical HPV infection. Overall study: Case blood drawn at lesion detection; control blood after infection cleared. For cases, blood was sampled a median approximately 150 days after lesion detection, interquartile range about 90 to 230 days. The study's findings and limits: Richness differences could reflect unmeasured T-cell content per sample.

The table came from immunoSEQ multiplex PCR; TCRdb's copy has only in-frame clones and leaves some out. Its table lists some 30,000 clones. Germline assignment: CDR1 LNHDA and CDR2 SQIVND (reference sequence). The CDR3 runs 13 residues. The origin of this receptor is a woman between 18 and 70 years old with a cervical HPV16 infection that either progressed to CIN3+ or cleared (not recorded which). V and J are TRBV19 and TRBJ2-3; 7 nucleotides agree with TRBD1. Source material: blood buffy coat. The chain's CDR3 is CASSIEQGQTQYF. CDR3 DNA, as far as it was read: TGTGCCAGTAGTATCGAACAGGGACAGACG. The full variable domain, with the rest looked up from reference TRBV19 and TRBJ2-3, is DGGITQSPKYLFRKEGQNVTLSCEQNLNHDAMYWYRQDPGQGLRLIYYSQIVNDFQKGDIAEGYSVSREKKESFPLTVTSAQKNPTAFYLCASSIEQGQTQYFGPGTRLTVL.